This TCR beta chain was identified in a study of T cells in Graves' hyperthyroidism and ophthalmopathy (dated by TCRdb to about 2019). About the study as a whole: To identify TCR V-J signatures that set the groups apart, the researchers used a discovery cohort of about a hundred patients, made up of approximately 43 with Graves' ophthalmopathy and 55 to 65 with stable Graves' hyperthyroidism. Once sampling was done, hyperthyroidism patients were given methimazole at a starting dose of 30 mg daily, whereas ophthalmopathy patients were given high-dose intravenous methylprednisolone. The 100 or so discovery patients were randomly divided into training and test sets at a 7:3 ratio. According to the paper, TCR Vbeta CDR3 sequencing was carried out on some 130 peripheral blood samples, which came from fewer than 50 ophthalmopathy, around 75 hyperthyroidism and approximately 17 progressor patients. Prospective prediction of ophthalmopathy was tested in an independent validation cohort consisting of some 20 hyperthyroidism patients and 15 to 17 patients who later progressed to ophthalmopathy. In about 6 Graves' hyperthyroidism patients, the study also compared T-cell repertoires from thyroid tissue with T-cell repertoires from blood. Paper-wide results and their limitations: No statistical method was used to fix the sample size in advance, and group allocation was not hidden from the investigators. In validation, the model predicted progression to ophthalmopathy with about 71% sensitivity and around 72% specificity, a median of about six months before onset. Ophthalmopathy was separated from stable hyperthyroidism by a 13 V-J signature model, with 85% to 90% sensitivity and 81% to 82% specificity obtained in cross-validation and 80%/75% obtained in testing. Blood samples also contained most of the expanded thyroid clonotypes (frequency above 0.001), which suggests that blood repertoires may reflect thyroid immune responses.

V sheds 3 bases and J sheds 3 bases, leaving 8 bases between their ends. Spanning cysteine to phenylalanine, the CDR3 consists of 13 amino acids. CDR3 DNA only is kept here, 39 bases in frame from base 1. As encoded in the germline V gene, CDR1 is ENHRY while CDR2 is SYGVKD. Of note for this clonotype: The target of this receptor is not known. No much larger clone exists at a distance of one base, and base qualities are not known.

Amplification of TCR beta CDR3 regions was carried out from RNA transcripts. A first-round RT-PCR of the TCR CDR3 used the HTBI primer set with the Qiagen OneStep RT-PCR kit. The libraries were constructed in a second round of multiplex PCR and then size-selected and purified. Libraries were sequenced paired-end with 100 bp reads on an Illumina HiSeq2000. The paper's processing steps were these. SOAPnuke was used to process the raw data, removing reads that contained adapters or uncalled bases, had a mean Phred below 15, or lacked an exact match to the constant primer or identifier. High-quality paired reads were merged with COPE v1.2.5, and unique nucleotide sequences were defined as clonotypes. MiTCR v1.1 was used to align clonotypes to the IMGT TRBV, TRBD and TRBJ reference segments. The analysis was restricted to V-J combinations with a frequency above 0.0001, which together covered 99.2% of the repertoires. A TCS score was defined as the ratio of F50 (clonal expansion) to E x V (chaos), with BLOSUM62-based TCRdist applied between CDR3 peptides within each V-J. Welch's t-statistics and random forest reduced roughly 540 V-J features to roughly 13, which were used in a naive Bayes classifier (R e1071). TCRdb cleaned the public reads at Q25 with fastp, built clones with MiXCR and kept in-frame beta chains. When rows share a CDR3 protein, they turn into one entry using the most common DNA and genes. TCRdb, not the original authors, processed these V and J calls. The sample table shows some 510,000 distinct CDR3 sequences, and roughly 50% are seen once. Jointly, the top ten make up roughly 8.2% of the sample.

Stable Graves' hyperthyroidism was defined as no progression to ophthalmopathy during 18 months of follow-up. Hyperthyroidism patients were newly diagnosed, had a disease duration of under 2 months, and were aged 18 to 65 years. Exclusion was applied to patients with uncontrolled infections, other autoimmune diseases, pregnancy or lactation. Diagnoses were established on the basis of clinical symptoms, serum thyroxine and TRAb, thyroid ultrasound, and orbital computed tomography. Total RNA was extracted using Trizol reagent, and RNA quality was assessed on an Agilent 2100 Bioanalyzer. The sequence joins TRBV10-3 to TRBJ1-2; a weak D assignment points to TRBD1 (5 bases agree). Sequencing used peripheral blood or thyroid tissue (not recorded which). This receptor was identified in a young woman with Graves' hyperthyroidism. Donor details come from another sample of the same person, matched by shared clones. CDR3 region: CAISDRGDYGYTF. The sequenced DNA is TGTGCCATCAGTGATCGGGGGGACTATGGCTACACCTTC.